What follows are 3 T cell receptor beta chains derived from one specimen sequenced in a study of neurological immune-mediated disorders. TCRdb used MiXCR to reprocess the 5' RACE reads, holding one entry per CDR3 protein. The sample lists about 35,000 distinct CDR3 sequences, 3% to 4.5% occurring once. Source material: PBMCs. Receptors were obtained from a man aged 25-45 years with multiple sclerosis.

This clonotype was seen at least ten times. The rearrangement uses TRBV20-1 and TRBJ2-6; D is uncertain. V gave up 3 bases and J gave up 0 bases, with 12 bases separating them. The CDR3 has 16 residues. The V gene's germline CDR1 is DFQATT and CDR2 SNEGSKA (reference sequence). This chain's CDR3 is CSASPRSDSGANVLTF. The CDR3 region has the DNA TGCAGTGCTAGTCCCAGATCTGACTCTGGGGCCAACGTCCTGACTTTC.

In its sample, this clonotype was seen many times. The rearrangement joins TRBV4-1 to TRBJ2-6; D is undetermined. Germline V gene lookup returns CDR1 MGHRA and CDR2 YSYEKL. Trimming left V 4 bases short and J 0 bases short, with 16 bases between. This CDR3 contains 18 residues. The CDR3 sequence is CASSPRSVQASGANVLTF. CDR3 bases: TGCGCCAGCAGCCCAAGATCCGTGCAGGCCTCTGGGGCCAACGTCCTGACTTTC.

This clonotype was recorded at least ten times. This chain links TRBV24-1 with TRBJ2-2; 10 bases are a match to TRBD1. Germline V lookup: CDR1 KGHDR, CDR2 SFDVKD. With 1 base clipped from V and 5 bases from J, the junction kept 6 bases outside the gene matches. The CDR3 runs to 17 residues. The DNA for the CDR3 is TGTGCCACCAGTGATTTCCGGGACAGGGGATATACCGGGGAGCTGTTTTTT. Its translation is CATSDFRDRGYTGELFF.